The T cell receptor (beta chain) described here comes from a study of post-analysis software for immune sequencing data (dated by TCRdb to 2013 to 2016). As for the study more broadly: Recorded disease courses included relapsing-remitting, secondary progressive and progressive-relapsing multiple sclerosis, with some patients lacking subtype annotation. Patient repertoires were compared against 11 previously published healthy control repertoires from donors aged about 6 to 26 years. A subset of samples was prepared in parallel using single-end sample barcoding, then pooled and co-amplified after Illumina adapter ligation. The study at large found these results: Multiple sclerosis patients had significantly lower normalized Chao1 diversity than controls, a result that suggests substantial peripheral T-cell clonal expansion. The multiple sclerosis patient group was slightly younger than the control group. When samples were clustered directly using the F measure, samples prepared in the same batch co-clustered strongly, which prompted a batch-effect correction. Significantly higher frequencies in patients than in controls were found for a few TRBV segments, including TRBV5-6, TRBV5-1 and TRBV20-1.

TCR beta repertoires were profiled from peripheral blood of 10 to 15 young patients with multiple sclerosis to demonstrate the VDJtools post-analysis software. The patients with multiple sclerosis were children and adolescents between roughly 6 and 15 years of age. Receptor libraries were prepared by PCR. Instrument used: Illumina HiSeq 2500. Unique molecular identifiers were incorporated into TCR beta cDNA libraries to reduce PCR and sequencing biases. Every 1 to 10 million input T cells yielded 500,000 or so cDNA molecules, meaning each molecule approximated one T cell. Patient libraries were prepared and sequenced with the same protocol used for the earlier healthy control dataset. Samples belonging to the same batch were prepared together, multiplexed and sequenced on a shared HiSeq lane. On the study's bioinformatics: Raw barcoded reads were processed with MIGEC, and single-read molecular identifier groups were discarded before consensus assembly and CDR3 extraction. VDJtools was used for post-analysis of the clonotype tables, and diversity was normalized by down-sampling every dataset to the size of the smallest sample. In repertoire overlap clustering, CDR3 amino acid sequences, but not nucleotide sequences, were matched to correct batch-related cross-sample contamination. TCRdb took the public reads, trimmed them with fastp at Q25, ran MiXCR for clone calling and kept in-frame beta chains. Each CDR3 protein appears once, grouped with its most common genes and DNA. These V and J calls derive from TCRdb rather than the authors' analysis. In all, the sample holds roughly 620,000 distinct CDR3 sequences, and 40% to 50% of those were seen once. The top ten clones comprise about 1.5% of the sample.

Note on this clonotype: Which antigen it targets is not known. Base qualities are not recorded, but no much larger clone differs from it by a single base.

CDR1 and CDR2 were assigned from the germline V gene as SGDLS and YYNGEE. Relative to germline, V is 0 bases shorter and J is 5 bases shorter, with 12 bases between their ends. Counted from cysteine to phenylalanine, this CDR3 has 14 amino acids. Of all the DNA, just the CDR3 is kept, 42 bases in frame from base 1. Material: blood. The rearranged chain carries TRBV9 and TRBJ2-7, with no confident D gene call. The clonotype comes from a girl under 18 with multiple sclerosis. The DNA sequence reads TGTGCCAGCAGCGTAGCTCTAACCCCCGACGAGCAGTACTTC. It is translated as CASSVALTPDEQYF.